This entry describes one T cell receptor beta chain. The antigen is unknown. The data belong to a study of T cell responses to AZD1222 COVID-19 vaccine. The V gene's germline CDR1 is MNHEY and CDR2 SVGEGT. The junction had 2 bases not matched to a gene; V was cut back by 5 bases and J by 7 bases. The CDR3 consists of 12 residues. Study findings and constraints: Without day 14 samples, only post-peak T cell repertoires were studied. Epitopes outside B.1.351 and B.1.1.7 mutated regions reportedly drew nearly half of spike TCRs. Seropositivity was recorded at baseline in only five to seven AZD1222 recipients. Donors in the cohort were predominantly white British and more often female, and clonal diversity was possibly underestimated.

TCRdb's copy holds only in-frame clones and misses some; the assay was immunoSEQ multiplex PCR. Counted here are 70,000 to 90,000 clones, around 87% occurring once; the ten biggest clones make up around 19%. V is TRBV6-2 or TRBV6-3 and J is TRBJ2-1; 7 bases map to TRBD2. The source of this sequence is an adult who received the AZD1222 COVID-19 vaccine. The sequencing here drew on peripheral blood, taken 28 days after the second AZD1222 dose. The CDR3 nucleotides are TGTGCCAGCAGTACCGGGGGGAATGAGCAGTTCTTC. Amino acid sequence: CASSTGGNEQFF.